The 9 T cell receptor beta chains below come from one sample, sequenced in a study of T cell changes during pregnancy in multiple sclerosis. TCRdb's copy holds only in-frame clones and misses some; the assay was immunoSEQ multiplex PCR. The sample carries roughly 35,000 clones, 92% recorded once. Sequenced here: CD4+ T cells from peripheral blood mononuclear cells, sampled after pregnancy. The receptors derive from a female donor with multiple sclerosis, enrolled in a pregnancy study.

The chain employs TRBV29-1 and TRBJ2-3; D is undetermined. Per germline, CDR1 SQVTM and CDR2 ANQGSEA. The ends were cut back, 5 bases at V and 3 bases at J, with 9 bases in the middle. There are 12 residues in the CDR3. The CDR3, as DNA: TGCAGCGTTATTTCGAGAACAGATACGCAGTATTTT. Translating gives CSVISRTDTQYF.

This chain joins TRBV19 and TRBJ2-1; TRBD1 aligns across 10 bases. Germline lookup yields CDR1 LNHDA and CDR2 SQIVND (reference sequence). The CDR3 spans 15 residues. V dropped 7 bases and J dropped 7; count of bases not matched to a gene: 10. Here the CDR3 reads CASNSMGQGRNEQFF. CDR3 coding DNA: TGTGCCAGTAACTCTATGGGACAGGGGCGAAATGAGCAGTTCTTC.

The CDR3 region is CASSQSRGSQYNEQFF. In DNA form, the CDR3 reads TGCGCCAGCAGCCAATCTCGCGGGAGCCAGTACAATGAGCAGTTCTTC. V usage is TRBV4-1 and J usage is TRBJ2-1, with 7 bases that match TRBD2. Germline lookup yields CDR1 MGHRA and CDR2 YSYEKL. The CDR3 contains 16 residues. J was trimmed by 4 bases and V by 2 bases; bases with no gene match: 8.

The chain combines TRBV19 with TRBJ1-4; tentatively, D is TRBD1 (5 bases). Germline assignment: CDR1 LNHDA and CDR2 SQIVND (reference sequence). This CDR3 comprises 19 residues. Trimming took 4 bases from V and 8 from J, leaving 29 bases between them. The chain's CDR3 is CASSRNWRQRRGIGEKLFF. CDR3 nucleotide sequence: TGTGCCAGTAGTAGGAATTGGAGACAGCGTCGTGGAATTGGAGAAAAACTGTTTTTT.

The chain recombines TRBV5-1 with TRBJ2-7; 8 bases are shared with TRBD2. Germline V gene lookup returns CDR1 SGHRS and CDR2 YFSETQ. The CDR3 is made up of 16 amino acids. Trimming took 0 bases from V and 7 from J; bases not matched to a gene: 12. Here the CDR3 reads CASSLATTGGIWEQYF. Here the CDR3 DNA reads TGCGCCAGCAGCTTGGCTACTACGGGAGGGATTTGGGAGCAGTACTTC. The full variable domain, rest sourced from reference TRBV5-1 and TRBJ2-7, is KAGVTQTPRYLIKTRGQQVTLSCSPISGHRSVSWYQQTPGQGLQFLFEYFSETQRNKGNFPGRFSGRQFSNSRSEMNVSTLELGDSALYLCASSLATTGGIWEQYFGPGTRLTVT.

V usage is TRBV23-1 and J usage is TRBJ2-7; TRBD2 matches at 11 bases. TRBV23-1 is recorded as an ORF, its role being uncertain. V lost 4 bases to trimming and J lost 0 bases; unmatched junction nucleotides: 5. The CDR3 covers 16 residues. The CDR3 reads CASSLTTSGASYEQYF. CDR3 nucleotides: TGCGCCAGCAGTCTTACGACTAGCGGGGCCTCCTACGAGCAGTACTTC.

CDR3 loop: CASSLRGGRETQYF. CDR3 nucleotide sequence: TGTGCCAGCAGCTTGAGGGGGGGGCGAGAGACCCAGTACTTC. V gene TRBV5-4 combines with J gene TRBJ2-5; perhaps TRBD2 as D (7 bases). V lost 1 base and J 4 bases, leaving 11 bases between the germline ends. The CDR3 totals 14 residues. Germline values: CDR1 SGHNT, CDR2 YYREEE (reference sequence).

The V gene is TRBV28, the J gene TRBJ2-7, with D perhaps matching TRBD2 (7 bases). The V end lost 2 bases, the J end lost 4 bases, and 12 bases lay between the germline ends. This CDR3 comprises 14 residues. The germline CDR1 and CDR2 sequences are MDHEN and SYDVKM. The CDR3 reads CASSLRGGGYEQYF. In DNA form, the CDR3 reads TGTGCCAGCAGTTTAAGGGGGGGTGGTTACGAGCAGTACTTC.

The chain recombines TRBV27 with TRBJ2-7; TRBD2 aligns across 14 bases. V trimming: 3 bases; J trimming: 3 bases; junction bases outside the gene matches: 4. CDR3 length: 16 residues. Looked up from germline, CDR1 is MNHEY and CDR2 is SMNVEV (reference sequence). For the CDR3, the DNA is TGTGCCAGCAGTTTGACTAGCGGGAGGGTTCTCTACGAGCAGTACTTC. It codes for CASSLTSGRVLYEQYF.